The 5 T cell receptor beta chains presented below share a single source sample, sequenced in a study of blood T cell repertoires in COVID-19. Clones were sequenced by immunoSEQ multiplex PCR, and TCRdb holds only the in-frame ones, with some missing. The table shows 150,000 to 200,000 clones, with roughly nine tenths occurring only once. Input material: PBMCs or T cells enriched from blood (not recorded which). These receptors were obtained from a woman aged 35 to 49 in a cohort exposed to, infected with or recovered from COVID-19 (not recorded which).

The chain combines TRBV15 with TRBJ2-5, with 7 bases aligning to TRBD2. Germline V gives CDR1 LNHNV, CDR2 YYDKDF (reference sequence). With V trimmed by 11 bases and J by 7 bases, 10 bases remained unmatched. There are 12 residues in the CDR3. CDR3 amino acids: CALSEGRGTQYF. As DNA, the CDR3 is TGTGCCCTATCTGAAGGGAGGGGGACCCAGTACTTC.

This chain joins TRBV10-3 and TRBJ2-1; weak D call: TRBD2 (7 bases). V was clipped by 0 bases and J by 7 bases, with 13 bases between them. This CDR3 region has 15 residues. Germline CDR1 ENHRY, CDR2 SYGVKD. As DNA, the CDR3 is TGTGCCATCAGTGAGTCTCGGGGGGCGGGTAATGAGCAGTTCTTC. As protein: CAISESRGAGNEQFF.

The chain links TRBV7-2 to TRBJ2-7; D perhaps matches TRBD2 (6 bases). Trimming stripped 6 bases from V and 4 bases from J, with 16 bases between. CDR1 and CDR2 (germline): SGHTA, FQGNSA. This CDR3 is 14 amino acids long. CDR3 in DNA: TGTGCCAGCAGTCAGCGGGTCCTCGGGTACGAGCAGTACTTC. This translates into CASSQRVLGYEQYF.

The rearrangement uses TRBV19 and TRBJ1-2, with TRBD1 matching over 7 bases. V gave up 5 bases and J gave up 2 bases; unmatched junction bases: 8. This CDR3 contains 15 residues. Germline V gives CDR1 LNHDA, CDR2 SQIVND (reference sequence). This CDR3 reads CASSARTGGNYGYTF. For the CDR3, the DNA is TGTGCCAGTAGTGCAAGGACAGGAGGGAACTATGGCTACACCTTC. The full variable domain, in which reference TRBV19 and TRBJ1-2 provide the parts outside the CDR3, is DGGITQSPKYLFRKEGQNVTLSCEQNLNHDAMYWYRQDPGQGLRLIYYSQIVNDFQKGDIAEGYSVSREKKESFPLTVTSAQKNPTAFYLCASSARTGGNYGYTFGSGTRLTVV.

The chain is built from TRBV2 and TRBJ1-2; 7 nucleotides match TRBD1. The CDR3 is 13 amino acids. Germline loops: CDR1 SNHLY, CDR2 FYNNEI. Losses at the gene ends were 4 bases for V and 4 bases for J; bases not matched to a gene: 3. CDR3 loop: CASSVGTAYGYTF. The CDR3 DNA is TGTGCCAGCAGTGTCGGGACAGCCTATGGCTACACCTTC.